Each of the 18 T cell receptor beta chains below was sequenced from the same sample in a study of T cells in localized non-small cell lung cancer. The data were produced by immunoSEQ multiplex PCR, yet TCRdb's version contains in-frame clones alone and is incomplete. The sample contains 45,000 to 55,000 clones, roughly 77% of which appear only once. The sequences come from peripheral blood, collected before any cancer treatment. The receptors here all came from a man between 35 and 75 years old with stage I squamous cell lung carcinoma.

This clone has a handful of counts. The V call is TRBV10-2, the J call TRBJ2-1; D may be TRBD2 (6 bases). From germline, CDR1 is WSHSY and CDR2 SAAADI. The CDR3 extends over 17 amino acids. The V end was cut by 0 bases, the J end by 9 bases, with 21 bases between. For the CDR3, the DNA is TGCGCCAGCAGTGAGTCGCGCCCTCGAGGGCGGGGCGGTGAGCAGTTCTTC. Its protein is CASSESRPRGRGGEQFF.

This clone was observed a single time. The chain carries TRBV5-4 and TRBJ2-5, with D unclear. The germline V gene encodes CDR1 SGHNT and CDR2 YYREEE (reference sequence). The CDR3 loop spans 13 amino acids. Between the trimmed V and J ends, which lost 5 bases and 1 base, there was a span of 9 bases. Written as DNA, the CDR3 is TGTGCCAGCAGTCAGGCGATCCAAGAGACCCAGTACTTC. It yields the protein CASSQAIQETQYF.

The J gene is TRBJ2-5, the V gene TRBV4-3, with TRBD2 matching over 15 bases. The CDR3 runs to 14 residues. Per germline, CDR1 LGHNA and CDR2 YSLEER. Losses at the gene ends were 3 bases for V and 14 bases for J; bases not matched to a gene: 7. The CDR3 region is CASSQGLAGGYSYF. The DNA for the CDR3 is TGCGCCAGCAGCCAGGGACTAGCGGGGGGATACAGTTACTTC.

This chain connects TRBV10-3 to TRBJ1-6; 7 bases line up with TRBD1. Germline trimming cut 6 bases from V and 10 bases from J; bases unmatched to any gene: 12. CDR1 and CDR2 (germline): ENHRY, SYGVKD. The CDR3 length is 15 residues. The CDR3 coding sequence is TGTGCCATCAGGGGGCCCGAGGGGGCAGGATCACCCCTCCACTTT. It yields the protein CAIRGPEGAGSPLHF.

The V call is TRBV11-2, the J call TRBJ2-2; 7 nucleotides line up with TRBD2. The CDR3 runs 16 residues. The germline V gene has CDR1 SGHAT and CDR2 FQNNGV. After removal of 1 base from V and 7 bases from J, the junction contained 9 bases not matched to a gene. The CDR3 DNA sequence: TGTGCCAGCAGCTTAGTAGCGGGTGTTAGGATCGGGGAGCTGTTTTTT. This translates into CASSLVAGVRIGELFF.

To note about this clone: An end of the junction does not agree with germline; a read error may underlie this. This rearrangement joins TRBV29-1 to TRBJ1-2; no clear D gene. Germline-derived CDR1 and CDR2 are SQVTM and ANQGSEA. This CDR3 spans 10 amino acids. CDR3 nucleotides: TGCAGCGTCGACTCCTATTGCTACACCTTC. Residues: CSVDSYCYTF. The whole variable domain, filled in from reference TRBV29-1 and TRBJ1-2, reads SAVISQKPSRDICQRGTSLTIQCQVDSQVTMMFWYRQQPGQSLTLIATANQGSEATYESGFVIDKFPISRPNLTFSTLTVSNMSPEDSSIYLCSVDSYCYTFGSGTRLTVV.

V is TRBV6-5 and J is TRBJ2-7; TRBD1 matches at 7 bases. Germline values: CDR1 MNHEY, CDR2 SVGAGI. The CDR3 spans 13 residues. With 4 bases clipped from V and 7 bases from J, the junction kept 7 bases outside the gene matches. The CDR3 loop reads CASSSSTGREQYF. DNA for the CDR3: TGTGCCAGCAGTTCATCGACAGGGAGAGAGCAGTACTTC.

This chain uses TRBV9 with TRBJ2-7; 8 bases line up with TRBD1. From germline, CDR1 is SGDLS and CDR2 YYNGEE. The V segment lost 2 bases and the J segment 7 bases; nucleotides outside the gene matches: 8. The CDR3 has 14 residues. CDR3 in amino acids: CASSVETGVREQYF. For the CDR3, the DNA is TGTGCCAGCAGCGTTGAGACAGGGGTGCGGGAGCAGTACTTC. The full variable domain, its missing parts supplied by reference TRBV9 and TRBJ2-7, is DSGVTQTPKHLITATGQRVTLRCSPRSGDLSVYWYQQSLDQGLQFLIQYYNGEERAKGNILERFSAQQFPDLHSELNLSSLELGDSALYFCASSVETGVREQYFGPGTRLTVT.

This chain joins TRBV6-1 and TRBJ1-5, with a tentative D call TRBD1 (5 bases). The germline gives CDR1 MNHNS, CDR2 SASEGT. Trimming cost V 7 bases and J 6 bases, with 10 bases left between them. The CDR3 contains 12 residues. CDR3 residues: CASTTGPQPQHF. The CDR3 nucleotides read TGTGCCAGCACCACAGGTCCTCAGCCCCAGCATTTT.

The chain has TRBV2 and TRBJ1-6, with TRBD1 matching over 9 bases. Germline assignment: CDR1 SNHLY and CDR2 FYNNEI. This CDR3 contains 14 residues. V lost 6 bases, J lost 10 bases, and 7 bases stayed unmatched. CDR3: CASRDRGRNSPLHF. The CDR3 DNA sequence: TGTGCCAGCAGGGACAGGGGTCGAAACTCACCCCTCCACTTT. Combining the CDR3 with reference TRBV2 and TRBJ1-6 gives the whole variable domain EPEVTQTPSHQVTQMGQEVILRCVPISNHLYFYWYRQILGQKVEFLVSFYNNEISEKSEIFDDQFSVERPDGSNFTLKIRSTKLEDSAMYFCASRDRGRNSPLHFGNGTRLTVT.

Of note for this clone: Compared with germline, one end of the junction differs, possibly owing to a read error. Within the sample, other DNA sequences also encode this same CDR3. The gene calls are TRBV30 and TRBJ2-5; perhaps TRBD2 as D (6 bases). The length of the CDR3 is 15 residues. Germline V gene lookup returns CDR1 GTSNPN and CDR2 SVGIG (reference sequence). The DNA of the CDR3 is TGTGCCTGGAGCGCAGGACTGGGTCCCCGGGAGATCCAGTACTTC. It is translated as CAWSAGLGPREIQYF. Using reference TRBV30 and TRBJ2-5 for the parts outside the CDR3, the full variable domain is SQTIHQWPATLVQPVGSPLSLECTVEGTSNPNLYWYRQAAGRGLQLLFYSVGIGQISSEVPQNLSASRPQDRQFILSSKKLLLSDSGFYLCAWSAGLGPREIQYFGPGTRLLVL.

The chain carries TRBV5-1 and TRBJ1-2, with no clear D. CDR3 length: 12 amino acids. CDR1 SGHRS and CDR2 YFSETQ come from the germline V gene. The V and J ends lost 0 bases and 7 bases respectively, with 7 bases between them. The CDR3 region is CASSLGRGGYTF. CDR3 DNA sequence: TGCGCCAGCAGCTTGGGCCGTGGTGGCTACACCTTC.

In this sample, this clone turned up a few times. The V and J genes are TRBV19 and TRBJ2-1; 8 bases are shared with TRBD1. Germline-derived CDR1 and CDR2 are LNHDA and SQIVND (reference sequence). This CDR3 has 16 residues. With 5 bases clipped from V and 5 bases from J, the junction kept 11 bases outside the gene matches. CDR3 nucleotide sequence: TGTGCCAGTAGTGGGTCCCGGGACAGGTTCGACAATGAGCAGTTCTTC. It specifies CASSGSRDRFDNEQFF.

The CDR3 spells CASSLHSTEAFF. The CDR3, as DNA: TGTGCCAGCAGTTTACATTCCACTGAAGCTTTCTTT. The chain links TRBV6-1 to TRBJ1-1, with D hard to call. Germline V lookup: CDR1 MNHNS, CDR2 SASEGT. Trimming took 5 bases from V and 4 from J, leaving 8 bases between them. The CDR3 sequence is 12 residues long.

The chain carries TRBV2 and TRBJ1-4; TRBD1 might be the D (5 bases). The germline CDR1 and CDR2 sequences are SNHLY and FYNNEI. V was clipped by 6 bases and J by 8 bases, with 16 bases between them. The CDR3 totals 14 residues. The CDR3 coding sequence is TGTGCCAGCAGGCAGGGTAACAGTGGAGAAAAACTGTTTTTT. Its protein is CASRQGNSGEKLFF.

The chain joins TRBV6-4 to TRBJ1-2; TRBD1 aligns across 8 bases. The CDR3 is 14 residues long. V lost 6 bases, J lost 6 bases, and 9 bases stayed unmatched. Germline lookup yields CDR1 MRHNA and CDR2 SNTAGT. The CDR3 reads CASRGWQGANGYTF. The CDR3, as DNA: TGTGCCAGCAGAGGATGGCAGGGGGCGAATGGCTACACCTTC.

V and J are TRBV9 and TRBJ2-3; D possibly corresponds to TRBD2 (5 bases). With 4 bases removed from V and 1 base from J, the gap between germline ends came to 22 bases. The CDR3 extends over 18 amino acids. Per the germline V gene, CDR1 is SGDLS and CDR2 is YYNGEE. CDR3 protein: CASSPASSRSLRTDTQYF. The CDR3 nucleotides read TGTGCCAGCAGCCCCGCGTCTAGCAGGAGCTTACGCACAGATACGCAGTATTTT.

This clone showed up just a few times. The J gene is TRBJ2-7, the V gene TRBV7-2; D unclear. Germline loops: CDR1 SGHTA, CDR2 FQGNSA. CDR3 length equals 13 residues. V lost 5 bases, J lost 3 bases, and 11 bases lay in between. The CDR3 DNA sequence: TGTGCCAGCAGCCCGAGACGGAACTACGAGCAGTACTTC. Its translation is CASSPRRNYEQYF.